Below, 21 T cell receptor beta chains from the same sample are listed, as sequenced in a study of blood T cell repertoires in COVID-19. This table comes from immunoSEQ multiplex PCR, and its TCRdb copy is limited to in-frame clones, with some not included. The sample has 250,000 to 300,000 clones; 80% to 85% are singletons. The sample consisted of PBMCs or T cells enriched from blood (not recorded which). The receptors derive from a man in his forties who had been exposed to COVID-19.

This chain joins TRBV3-1 (or the pseudogene TRBV3-2) and TRBJ2-7; D unclear. The length of the CDR3 is 14 residues. Trimming removed 1 base from V and 3 bases from J, with 10 bases in between. In germline, CDR1 is LGHDT, CDR2 YNNKEL (reference sequence). Written as DNA, the CDR3 is TGTGCCAGCAGCCAAGGGAAAACAGTCTACGAGCAGTACTTC. This translates into CASSQGKTVYEQYF.

The rearrangement links TRBV6-5 to TRBJ1-1; D gene ambiguous. This CDR3 has 12 amino acids. V lost 7 bases and J lost 8, with 14 bases in between. CDR1 is MNHEY, CDR2 SVGAGI, per germline. CDR3 in amino acids: CASISEPGEAFF. Written as DNA, the CDR3 is TGTGCCAGCATTTCGGAGCCGGGGGAAGCTTTCTTT.

The chain joins TRBV3-1 (or the pseudogene TRBV3-2) to TRBJ2-3, with D unresolved. V lost 8 bases, J lost 2 bases, and 8 bases lay in between. Germline CDR1 LGHDT, CDR2 YNNKEL (reference sequence). CDR3 length: 12 amino acids. CDR3 in DNA: TGTGCCAGCCAAGACTTCACAGATACGCAGTATTTT. Its translation is CASQDFTDTQYF.

J is TRBJ2-2 and V is TRBV7-8, with 11 bases identical to TRBD1. V shed 3 bases and J 2 bases; nucleotides not matched to a gene: 2. There are 16 residues in the CDR3. Germline assignment: CDR1 SGHVS and CDR2 FQNEAQ. The CDR3 DNA reads as TGTGCCAGCAGCTTTGGACAGGGGGCCAACACCGGGGAGCTGTTTTTT. Amino acid sequence: CASSFGQGANTGELFF.

The chain has TRBV29-1 and TRBJ1-2; D is unresolved. V shed 2 bases and J shed 5 bases, with 15 bases lying between them. The CDR3 runs 14 residues. CDR1 and CDR2 from the germline V gene are SQVTM and ANQGSEA. Written as DNA, the CDR3 is TGCAGCGTTGAAACAGAGCACCCCCCTTATGGCTACACCTTC. This gives the protein CSVETEHPPYGYTF.

The rearrangement uses TRBV5-4 and TRBJ2-1; 7 bases fit TRBD2. The CDR3 length is 15 residues. Trimming cost V 1 base and J 0 bases; bases outside gene matches: 1. Germline loops: CDR1 SGHNT, CDR2 YYREEE (reference sequence). CDR3 coding DNA: TGTGCCAGCAGCTTGAGGGAGGGCTCCTACAATGAGCAGTTCTTC. It codes for CASSLREGSYNEQFF. Drawing the rest from reference TRBV5-4 and TRBJ2-1, the complete variable domain is ETGVTQSPTHLIKTRGQQVTLRCSSQSGHNTVSWYQQALGQGPQFIFQYYREEENGRGNFPPRFSGLQFPNYSSELNVNALELDDSALYLCASSLREGSYNEQFFGPGTRLTVL.

The chain links TRBV6-5 to TRBJ2-1, with TRBD2 matching 11 bases. There are 15 residues in the CDR3. Unmatched junction bases numbered 8, after V lost 6 bases and J lost 7 bases. The germline CDR1 and CDR2 sequences are MNHEY and SVGAGI. CDR3 amino acids: CASSGLAGLGNEQFF. In DNA form, the CDR3 reads TGTGCCAGCAGCGGACTAGCGGGTCTCGGGAATGAGCAGTTCTTC.

The chain is built from TRBV7-9 and TRBJ1-2; the D is unclear. V shed 8 bases and J shed 12 bases, with 19 bases lying between them. Germline V gives CDR1 SEHNR, CDR2 FQNEAQ (reference sequence). This CDR3 comprises 12 residues. The CDR3 region has the DNA TGTGCCAGCGAGTTAGTTTCGGAGGCTCACACCTTC. This translates into CASELVSEAHTF.

V gene TRBV19 combines with J gene TRBJ1-5; TRBD1 agrees at 7 bases. With V trimmed by 1 base and J by 6 bases, 6 bases remained unmatched. Germline assignment: CDR1 LNHDA and CDR2 SQIVND (reference sequence). The CDR3 totals 15 residues. CDR3 loop: CASSIGLQGTQPQHF. CDR3 coding DNA: TGTGCCAGTAGTATAGGGTTACAGGGGACTCAGCCCCAGCATTTT.

V usage is TRBV15 and J usage is TRBJ2-1; D is perhaps TRBD1 (5 bases). The germline V and J ends were trimmed by 1 base and 3 bases, with 10 bases remaining between them. CDR3 length: 15 residues. Germline V gene data show CDR1 as LNHNV and CDR2 as YYDKDF (reference sequence). CDR3 region: CATSRGGQVYNEQFF. CDR3 in DNA: TGTGCCACCAGCAGAGGAGGACAAGTCTACAATGAGCAGTTCTTC.

V gene TRBV30 combines with J gene TRBJ1-1; 10 bases agree with TRBD1. CDR1 and CDR2 (germline): GTSNPN, SVGIG (reference sequence). This CDR3 region has 14 residues. The trim removed 7 bases at V and 3 bases at J, leaving 8 bases unmatched. The CDR3 region has the DNA TGTGCCTTGGGGACAGGGGTTTATTACACTGAAGCTTTCTTT. This translates into CALGTGVYYTEAFF.

This clone was recorded a few times. The chain recombines TRBV19 with TRBJ1-4, with D tentatively TRBD1 (6 bases). CDR3 length: 13 residues. Germline V gives CDR1 LNHDA, CDR2 SQIVND (reference sequence). The ends were cut back, 1 base at V and 11 bases at J, with 11 bases in the middle. CDR3 nucleotide sequence: TGTGCCAGTAGTATAGGGTCCCAGGGGAAACTGTTTTTT. It specifies CASSIGSQGKLFF.

This sequence joins TRBV19 and TRBJ1-5; D is possibly TRBD1 (5 bases). The V end lost 5 bases, the J end lost 4 bases, and 21 bases lay between the germline ends. The CDR3 runs 17 residues. CDR1 is LNHDA and CDR2 is SQIVND in the germline V gene (reference sequence). CDR3 region: CASSPVSVRQGNQPQHF. As DNA, the CDR3 is TGTGCCAGTAGTCCCGTTTCCGTTAGGCAGGGTAATCAGCCCCAGCATTTT. Using reference TRBV19 and TRBJ1-5 for the parts outside the CDR3, the full variable domain is DGGITQSPKYLFRKEGQNVTLSCEQNLNHDAMYWYRQDPGQGLRLIYYSQIVNDFQKGDIAEGYSVSREKKESFPLTVTSAQKNPTAFYLCASSPVSVRQGNQPQHFGDGTRLSIL.

This clone was counted ten times or more. The chain combines TRBV13 with TRBJ1-2, with 11 bases fitting TRBD1. CDR3 length: 17 residues. Germline CDR1 reads PRHDT; CDR2 reads FYEKMQ (reference sequence). V gave up 5 bases and J gave up 5 bases; unmatched junction bases: 13. CDR3: CASSRTGGEGIAYGYTF. In DNA form, the CDR3 reads TGTGCCAGCAGCCGGACAGGGGGCGAGGGTATTGCGTATGGCTACACCTTC.

This rearrangement joins TRBV11-3 to TRBJ2-2; TRBD1 aligns across 11 bases. J lost 4 bases, V lost 5 bases, and 6 bases had no gene match. The germline CDR1 and CDR2 sequences are SGHNT and YENEEA. CDR3 size: 16 residues. CDR3 amino acids: CASSIGQGASTGELFF. The CDR3 DNA is TGTGCCAGCAGCATCGGACAGGGGGCGAGCACCGGGGAGCTGTTTTTT.

CDR3 protein: CASSDTPGMTQYF. DNA for the CDR3: TGTGCCAGCAGCGATACCCCCGGGATGACCCAGTACTTC. The chain employs TRBV7-2 and TRBJ2-5; D possibly corresponds to TRBD2 (5 bases). Trimming cost V 5 bases and J 7 bases, with 14 bases left between them. The CDR3 consists of 13 residues. Germline V lookup: CDR1 SGHTA, CDR2 FQGNSA.

The rearrangement links TRBV7-8 to TRBJ1-5, with TRBD1 identical over 8 bases. Germline loops: CDR1 SGHVS, CDR2 FQNEAQ. V lost 5 bases and J lost 1; bases outside the gene matches: 4. The CDR3 totals 15 residues. Here the CDR3 DNA reads TGTGCCAGCAGCCCGCGGACAGGGAGCAATCAGCCCCAGCATTTT. This sequence encodes CASSPRTGSNQPQHF. Full variable domain (rest looked up from reference TRBV7-8 and TRBJ1-5): GAGVSQSPRYKVAKRGQDVALRCDPISGHVSLFWYQQALGQGPEFLTYFQNEAQLDKSGLPSDRFFAERPEGSVSTLKIQRTQQEDSAVYLCASSPRTGSNQPQHFGDGTRLSIL.

In its sample, this clone was seen a few times. The V and J genes are TRBV30 and TRBJ1-2, with TRBD1 identical over 10 bases. With 2 bases clipped from V and 4 bases from J, the junction kept 7 bases outside the gene matches. This CDR3 region has 15 residues. CDR1 GTSNPN and CDR2 SVGIG come from the germline V gene (reference sequence). The CDR3 sequence: CAWSKTGTGVYGYTF. CDR3 DNA: TGTGCCTGGAGTAAAACCGGGACAGGGGTCTATGGCTACACCTTC.

The chain is built from TRBV7-3 and TRBJ2-7, with 7 bases matching TRBD2. The CDR3 loop spans 13 amino acids. V was pared by 6 bases and J by 1 base, with 3 bases of the junction left unmatched. Germline CDR1 reads SGHTA; CDR2 reads FQGTGA. The CDR3 nucleotides are TGTGCCAGCAGTCGGGGGGTGTCCTACGAGCAGTACTTC. Translating it yields CASSRGVSYEQYF.

This chain connects TRBV5-5 to TRBJ1-5; 7 bases are a match to TRBD1. The CDR3 consists of 15 residues. Germline CDR1 reads SGHKS; CDR2 reads YYEKEE (reference sequence). V dropped 6 bases and J dropped 6; count of bases not matched to a gene: 12. CDR3 amino acids: CASTPVAAGGQPQHF. The CDR3 nucleotides read TGTGCCAGCACCCCGGTGGCGGCAGGGGGTCAGCCCCAGCATTTT.

The chain joins TRBV9 to TRBJ1-2, with 8 nucleotides matching TRBD1. The ends lost 7 bases at V and 3 bases at J; junction bases unmatched: 2. The CDR3 totals 12 residues. The germline V gene has CDR1 SGDLS and CDR2 YYNGEE. As DNA, the CDR3 is TGTGCCAGCGGGACAGGAGACTATGGCTACACCTTC. Its translation is CASGTGDYGYTF.